The 14 T cell receptor beta chains given below trace back to one sample, sequenced in a study of long-term antiretroviral therapy in people with HIV. immunoSEQ v3.0 was run at survey level. The assay was immunoSEQ multiplex PCR, and TCRdb's table has in-frame clones only and misses some. The sample lists 25,000 to 30,000 clones, 82% occurring once. Sequences were derived from unsorted PBMCs, sampled 2.9 years after starting antiretroviral therapy. These receptors originate from a man over 45 with HIV.

This chain uses TRBV28 with TRBJ1-6; D not resolved. The germline gives CDR1 MDHEN, CDR2 SYDVKM. The CDR3 runs to 11 residues. Trimming left V 5 bases short and J 13 bases short, with 9 bases between. This CDR3 is CASSPSRPLHF. CDR3 nucleotide sequence: TGTGCCAGCAGTCCCAGCCGGCCCCTCCACTTT.

This clone was counted a few times. The CDR3 here is CASSLTANSPLHF. CDR3 nucleotides: TGTGCCAGCAGCCTGACAGCCAATTCACCCCTCCACTTT. This chain uses TRBV5-6 with TRBJ1-6, with a possible D match to TRBD1 (5 bases). The V end was cut by 4 bases, the J end by 7 bases, with 9 bases between. Germline V gives CDR1 SGHDT, CDR2 YYEEEE. The CDR3 consists of 13 residues.

The chain joins TRBV30 to TRBJ1-2; a possible D gene is TRBD1 (5 bases). The CDR3 extends over 14 amino acids. Germline CDR1 GTSNPN, CDR2 SVGIG (reference sequence). V was trimmed by 3 bases and J by 8 bases, leaving 19 bases between them. This chain's CDR3 is CAWSVGGVRKGYTF. CDR3 bases: TGTGCCTGGAGCGTGGGGGGAGTACGTAAGGGCTACACCTTC. The full variable domain, its missing parts supplied by reference TRBV30 and TRBJ1-2, is SQTIHQWPATLVQPVGSPLSLECTVEGTSNPNLYWYRQAAGRGLQLLFYSVGIGQISSEVPQNLSASRPQDRQFILSSKKLLLSDSGFYLCAWSVGGVRKGYTFGSGTRLTVV.

This rearrangement joins TRBV30 to TRBJ1-3; D remains ambiguous. The V and J ends lost 2 bases and 0 bases respectively, with 11 bases between them. Germline values: CDR1 GTSNPN, CDR2 SVGIG (reference sequence). The CDR3 extends over 15 amino acids. This CDR3 is CAWSLQFLSGNTIYF. Here the CDR3 DNA reads TGTGCCTGGAGTCTACAGTTCCTCTCTGGAAACACCATATATTTT.

This sequence joins TRBV28 and TRBJ2-1, with TRBD2 identical over 11 bases. With V trimmed by 4 bases and J by 8 bases, 7 bases remained unmatched. The CDR3 is 15 residues long. Germline CDR1 is MDHEN and CDR2 is SYDVKM. The CDR3 DNA reads as TGTGCCAGCAGTTCCTTAGCGGGGGGGCCGGATGAGCAGTTCTTC. Residues: CASSSLAGGPDEQFF.

A word on this clone: At the DNA level, this CDR3 is encoded by other sequences in the same sample as well. This chain connects TRBV9 to TRBJ2-3, with 12 nucleotides matching TRBD2. Germline V gives CDR1 SGDLS, CDR2 YYNGEE. The CDR3 is 16 amino acids. The V segment lost 0 bases and the J segment 3 bases; nucleotides outside the gene matches: 2. CDR3 DNA sequence: TGTGCCAGCAGCGTAGTACTAGCGGGGGGAACAGATACGCAGTATTTT. This sequence encodes CASSVVLAGGTDTQYF.

This chain connects TRBV7-6 to TRBJ2-1, with D unresolved. The germline gives CDR1 SGHVS, CDR2 FNYEAQ. The CDR3 loop spans 11 amino acids. Trimming took off 0 bases at V and 6 bases at J, with 0 bases between the two ends. The CDR3 sequence is CASSLANEQFF. The CDR3 DNA is TGTGCCAGCAGCTTAGCCAATGAGCAGTTCTTC.

The chain has TRBV5-4 and TRBJ1-1; D is unclear. The V gene's germline CDR1 is SGHNT and CDR2 YYREEE (reference sequence). CDR3 length: 14 residues. V was cut by 4 bases and J by 1 base, with 11 bases left in between. The CDR3 region is CASSPWSGNTEAFF. The CDR3 nucleotides read TGTGCCAGCAGCCCTTGGTCAGGGAACACTGAAGCTTTCTTT.

The chain recombines TRBV30 with TRBJ1-1; D is perhaps TRBD1 (6 bases). CDR1 is GTSNPN, CDR2 SVGIG, per germline (reference sequence). V shed 4 bases and J shed 5 bases, with 17 bases lying between them. The CDR3 spans 14 residues. The CDR3 nucleotides are TGTGCCTGGACCTATAACAGGGCTGATACTGAAGCTTTCTTT. Residues: CAWTYNRADTEAFF.

The chain carries TRBV20-1 and TRBJ2-5; 8 positions match TRBD2. Germline CDR1 is DFQATT and CDR2 is SNEGSKA (reference sequence). With V trimmed by 5 bases and J by 5 bases, 1 base remained unmatched. The CDR3 covers 11 residues. CDR3 bases: TGCAGTGCTCGGGGGGGTGAGACCCAGTACTTC. It encodes CSARGGETQYF.

V and J are TRBV11-2 and TRBJ1-2, with D uncertain. The CDR3 runs 16 residues. Trimming took 1 base from V and 1 from J, leaving 13 bases between them. Germline-derived CDR1 and CDR2 are SGHAT and FQNNGV. CDR3 loop: CASSLAQSGFNYGYTF. The CDR3 bases are TGTGCCAGCAGCTTAGCGCAATCCGGATTTAACTATGGCTACACCTTC.

The CDR3 DNA follows: TGTGCCAGCAGCTTAGCAGGGGTGGCCACTGAAGCTTTCTTT. It specifies CASSLAGVATEAFF. This rearrangement joins TRBV7-3 to TRBJ1-1; possible D gene TRBD1, 6 bases. The CDR3 has 14 amino acids. Germline loops: CDR1 SGHTA, CDR2 FQGTGA. The V end was cut by 2 bases, the J end by 4 bases, with 11 bases between.

This chain links TRBV7-6 with TRBJ2-3; D gene ambiguous. Trimming shortened V by 2 bases and J by 5 bases, and 8 bases separated the two germline ends. CDR1 is SGHVS and CDR2 is FNYEAQ in the germline V gene. This CDR3 spans 13 amino acids. DNA for the CDR3: TGTGCCAGCAGCTTAAACCCCCGAGATACGCAGTATTTT. As protein: CASSLNPRDTQYF.

This sequence joins TRBV7-6 and TRBJ2-7, with D possibly TRBD1 on 5 matching bases. Trimming removed 0 bases at V and 6 bases at J, with 9 bases between. The CDR3 is made up of 13 amino acids. CDR1 SGHVS and CDR2 FNYEAQ come from the germline V gene. CDR3 in DNA: TGTGCCAGCAGCTTAGCGATAGGGGTCGAGCAGTACTTC. Its translation: CASSLAIGVEQYF. Full variable domain (remainder filled in from reference TRBV7-6 and TRBJ2-7): GAGVSQSPRYKVTKRGQDVALRCDPISGHVSLYWYRQALGQGPEFLTYFNYEAQQDKSGLPNDRFSAERPEGSISTLTIQRTEQRDSAMYRCASSLAIGVEQYFGPGTRLTVT.